This T cell receptor beta chain stems from a study of blood T cells in healthy people across ages. This clonotype has a handful of counts. V was trimmed by 10 bases and J by 5 bases, leaving 15 bases between them. The CDR3 covers 13 residues. Germline-derived CDR1 and CDR2 are MDHEN and SYDVKM. For the second PCR, which ran for 7 to 11 cycles, a sample-barcoded 5' primer and a J-beta primer mix were used. A template-switch adaptor with 12 random nucleotides tagged each cDNA molecule. From the 5' RACE reads, TCRdb called clonotypes with MiXCR, one entry per CDR3 protein. Here the sample spans more than 900,000 distinct CDR3 sequences, approximately 26% being singletons. The same sample was also used in a study of T cells of mothers and their children.

The source of this sequence is a girl aged 2-9 years in good health. The specimen sequenced was blood. This sequence joins TRBV28 and TRBJ2-1; D not certain. The CDR3 region has the DNA TGTGCCACCGGGCAAAATAACAACAATGAGCAGTTCTTC. Its protein product is CATGQNNNNEQFF.